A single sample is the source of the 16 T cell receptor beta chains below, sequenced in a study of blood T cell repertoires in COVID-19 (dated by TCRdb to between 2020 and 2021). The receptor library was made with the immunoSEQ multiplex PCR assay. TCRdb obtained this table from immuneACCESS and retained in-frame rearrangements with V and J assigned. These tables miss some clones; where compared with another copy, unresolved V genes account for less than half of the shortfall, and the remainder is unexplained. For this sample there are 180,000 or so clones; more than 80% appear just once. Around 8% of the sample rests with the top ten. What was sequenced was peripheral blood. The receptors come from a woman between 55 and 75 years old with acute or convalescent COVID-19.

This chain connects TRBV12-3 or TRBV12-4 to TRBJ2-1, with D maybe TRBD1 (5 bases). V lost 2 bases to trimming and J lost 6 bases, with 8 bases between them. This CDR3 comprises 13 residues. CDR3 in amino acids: CASSLHRINEQFF. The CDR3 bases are TGTGCCAGCAGTTTACACAGGATCAATGAGCAGTTCTTC.

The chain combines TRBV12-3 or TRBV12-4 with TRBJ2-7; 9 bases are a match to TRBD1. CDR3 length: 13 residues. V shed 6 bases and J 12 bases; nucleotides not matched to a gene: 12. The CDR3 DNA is TGTGCCAGCAGACTCGGGACAGGGCTCCCCTTGTACTTC. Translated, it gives CASRLGTGLPLYF.

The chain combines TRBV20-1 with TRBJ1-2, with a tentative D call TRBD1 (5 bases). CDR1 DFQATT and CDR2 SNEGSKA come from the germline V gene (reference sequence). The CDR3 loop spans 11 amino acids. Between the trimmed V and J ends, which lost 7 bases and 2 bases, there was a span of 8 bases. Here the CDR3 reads CSVPGNYGYTF. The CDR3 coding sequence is TGCAGTGTACCAGGGAACTATGGCTACACCTTC.

DNA for the CDR3: TGTGCCAGCAGCCCCGAAGCGGGCCCCTACGAGCAGTACGTC. This translates into CASSPEAGPYEQYV. This rearrangement joins TRBV7-8 to TRBJ2-7; D might be TRBD2 (6 bases). The CDR3 totals 14 residues. CDR1 SGHVS and CDR2 FQNEAQ come from the germline V gene. The germline V and J ends were trimmed by 5 bases and 2 bases, with 13 bases remaining between them.

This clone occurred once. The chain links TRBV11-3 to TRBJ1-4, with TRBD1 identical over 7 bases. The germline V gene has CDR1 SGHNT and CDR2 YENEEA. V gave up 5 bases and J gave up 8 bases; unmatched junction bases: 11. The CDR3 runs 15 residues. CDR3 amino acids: CASSRGAGGGEKLFF. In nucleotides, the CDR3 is TGTGCCAGCAGCAGGGGGGCAGGGGGAGGCGAAAAACTGTTTTTT.

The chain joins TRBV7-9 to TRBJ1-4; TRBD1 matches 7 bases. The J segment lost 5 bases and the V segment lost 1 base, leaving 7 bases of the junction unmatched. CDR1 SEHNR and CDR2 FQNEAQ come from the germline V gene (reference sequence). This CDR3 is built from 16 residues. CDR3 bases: TGTGCCAGCAGCTTAGTGACAGGGCGGCGGAATGAAAAACTGTTTTTT. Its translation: CASSLVTGRRNEKLFF.

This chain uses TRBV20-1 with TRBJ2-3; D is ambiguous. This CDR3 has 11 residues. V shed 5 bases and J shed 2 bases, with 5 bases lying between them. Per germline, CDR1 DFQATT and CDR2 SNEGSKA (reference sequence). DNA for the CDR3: TGCAGTGCTCAGGCCACAGATACGCAGTATTTT. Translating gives CSAQATDTQYF.

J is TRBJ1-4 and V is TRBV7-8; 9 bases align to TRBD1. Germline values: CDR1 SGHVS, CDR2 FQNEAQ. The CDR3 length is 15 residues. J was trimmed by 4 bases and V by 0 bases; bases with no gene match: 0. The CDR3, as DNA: TGTGCCAGCAGCTTAGCGGGACAGGGTAATGAAAAACTGTTTTTT. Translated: CASSLAGQGNEKLFF.

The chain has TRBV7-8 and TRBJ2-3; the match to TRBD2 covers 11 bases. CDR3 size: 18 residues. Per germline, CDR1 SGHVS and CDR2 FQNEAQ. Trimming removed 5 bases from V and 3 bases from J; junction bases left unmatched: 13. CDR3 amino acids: CASSLDPPTSGITDTQYF. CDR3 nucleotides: TGTGCCAGCAGCCTGGACCCCCCGACTAGCGGGATAACAGATACGCAGTATTTT.

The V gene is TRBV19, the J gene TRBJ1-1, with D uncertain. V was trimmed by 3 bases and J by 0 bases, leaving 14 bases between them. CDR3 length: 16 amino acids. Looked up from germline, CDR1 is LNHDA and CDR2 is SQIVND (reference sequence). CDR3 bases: TGTGCCAGTAGTATCCTCACGCGGGCCCTGAACACTGAAGCTTTCTTT. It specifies CASSILTRALNTEAFF.

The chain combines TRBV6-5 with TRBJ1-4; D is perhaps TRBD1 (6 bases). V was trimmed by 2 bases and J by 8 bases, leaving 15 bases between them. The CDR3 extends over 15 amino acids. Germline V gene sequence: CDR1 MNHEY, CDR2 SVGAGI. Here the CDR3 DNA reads TGTGCCAGCAGTTACAGCGGGGGCGAGTGGGAAAAACTGTTTTTT. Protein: CASSYSGGEWEKLFF.

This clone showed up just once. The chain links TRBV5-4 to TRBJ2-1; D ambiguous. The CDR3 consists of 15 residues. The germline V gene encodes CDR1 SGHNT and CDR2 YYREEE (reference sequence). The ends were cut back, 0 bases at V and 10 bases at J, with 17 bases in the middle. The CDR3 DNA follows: TGTGCCAGCAGCTTGGAGGTCAGTGGCCGAGGAGAGCAGTTCTTC. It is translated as CASSLEVSGRGEQFF.

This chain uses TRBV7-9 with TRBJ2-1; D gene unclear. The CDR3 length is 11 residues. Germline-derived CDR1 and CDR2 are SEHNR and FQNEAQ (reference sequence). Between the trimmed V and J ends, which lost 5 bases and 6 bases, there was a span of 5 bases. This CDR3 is CASSIGNEQFF. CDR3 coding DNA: TGTGCCAGCAGCATCGGCAATGAGCAGTTCTTC.

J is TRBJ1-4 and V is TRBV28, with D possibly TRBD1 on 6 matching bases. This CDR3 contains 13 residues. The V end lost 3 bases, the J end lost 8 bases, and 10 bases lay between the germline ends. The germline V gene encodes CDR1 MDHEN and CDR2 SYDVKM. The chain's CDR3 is CASSLSGEEKLFF. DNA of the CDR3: TGTGCCAGCAGTTTGTCAGGGGAGGAAAAACTGTTTTTT.

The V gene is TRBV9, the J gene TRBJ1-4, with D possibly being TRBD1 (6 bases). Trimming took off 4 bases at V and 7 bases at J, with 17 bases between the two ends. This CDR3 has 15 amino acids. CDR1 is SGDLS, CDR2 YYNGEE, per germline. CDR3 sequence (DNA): TGTGCCAGCAGCCCATCCGGGACACGAGGTGAAAAACTGTTTTTT. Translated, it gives CASSPSGTRGEKLFF.

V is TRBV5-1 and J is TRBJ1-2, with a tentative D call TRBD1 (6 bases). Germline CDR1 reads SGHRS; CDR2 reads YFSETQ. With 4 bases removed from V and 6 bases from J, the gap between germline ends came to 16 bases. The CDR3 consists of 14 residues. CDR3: CASSPGGGDHGYTF. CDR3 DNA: TGCGCCAGCAGCCCCGGGGGGGGCGATCATGGCTACACCTTC. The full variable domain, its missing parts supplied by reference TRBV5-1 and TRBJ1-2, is KAGVTQTPRYLIKTRGQQVTLSCSPISGHRSVSWYQQTPGQGLQFLFEYFSETQRNKGNFPGRFSGRQFSNSRSEMNVSTLELGDSALYLCASSPGGGDHGYTFGSGTRLTVV.